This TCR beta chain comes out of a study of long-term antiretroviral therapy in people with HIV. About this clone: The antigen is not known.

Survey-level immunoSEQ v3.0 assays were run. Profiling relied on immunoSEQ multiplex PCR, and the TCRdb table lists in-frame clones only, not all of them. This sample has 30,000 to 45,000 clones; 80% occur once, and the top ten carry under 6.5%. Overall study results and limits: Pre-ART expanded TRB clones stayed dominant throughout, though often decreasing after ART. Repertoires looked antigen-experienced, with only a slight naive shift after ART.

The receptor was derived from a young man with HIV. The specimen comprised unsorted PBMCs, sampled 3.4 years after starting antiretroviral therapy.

Here the CDR3 DNA reads TGTGCCAGCAGCCCCTCTGGGGGCTCGCGGGCCGGGGAGCTGTTTTTT. This translates into CASSPSGGSRAGELFF. The chain couples TRBV7-9 to TRBJ2-2; D possibly corresponds to TRBD1 (6 bases). Germline V gives CDR1 SEHNR, CDR2 FQNEAQ (reference sequence). There are 16 residues in the CDR3. V lost 5 bases and J 6 bases, leaving 19 bases between the germline ends.